The clone carrying this T cell receptor beta chain has a handful of counts. The antigen remains undetermined. Assay: immunoSEQ multiplex PCR; the TCRdb copy retains only in-frame clones and omits some. The data hold tens of thousands of clones, with 75% to 90% observed a single time. The CDR3 is 15 residues long. Germline V gene data show CDR1 as SGHAT and CDR2 as FQNNGV. Trimming cost V 1 base and J 7 bases, with 14 bases left between them. The data were taken from a study of OX40 agonist ivuxolimab in advanced cancers. Background on the study: Previous treatment with anti-PD-1, anti-PD-L1 or anti-CTLA-4 therapy was allowed; under 50% had received some. The study, taken as a whole, reports: Certain nonresponding patients likewise had low normalized T-cell clonal expansion.

Systemic immunosuppression or a history of autoimmune disease excluded patients. The specimen comprised CD4+ or CD8+ T cells sorted from blood, sampled in a trial of the OX40 agonist ivuxolimab. The sequence was obtained from an adult with an advanced solid tumor such as melanoma, head and neck, liver or kidney cancer. The gene calls are TRBV11-2 and TRBJ1-3, with D uncertain. The CDR3, as DNA: TGTGCCAGCAGCTTAGGCGAGGGTGGAGCGAACACCATATATTTT. Its protein product is CASSLGEGGANTIYF.